This T cell receptor (beta chain) came from a study of shared clonotypes between healthy human individuals. Overall study findings and caveats: Collection of samples was limited to blood; tissue repertoires likely differ.

This table comes from immunoSEQ multiplex PCR, and its TCRdb copy is limited to in-frame clones, with some not included. This table has about 2,200,000 clones, about 93% appearing once. The germline gives CDR1 SGHDT, CDR2 YYEEEE. The CDR3 sequence is 15 residues long. The V gene lost 3 bases and the J gene lost 1 base, with 11 bases spanning the gap. To note about this clone: Its antigen is currently unknown.

It was CD45RO-negative cells, positively selected for CCR7, that made up naive CD8 cells, with terminally differentiated effector memory CD45RA+ cells excluded. The rearrangement joins TRBV5-6 to TRBJ1-3; D not certain. Sequencing used naive CD8+ T cells from PBMCs. This TCR came from a man younger than 35 in good health. Some clones in this sample may be carry-over from other donors' samples. The CDR3 nucleotides read TGTGCCAGCAGCTCGCCGGTGAAATCTGGAAACACCATATATTTT. Its protein product is CASSSPVKSGNTIYF.